Listed below are T cell receptor beta chains from one sample, sequenced in a study of patients and donors after allogeneic stem cell transplantation. In TCRdb, the RT-PCR reads were re-called with MiXCR into one record per CDR3 protein. The sample consists of about 400,000 distinct CDR3 sequences, around 16% of them appearing once. Input material: blood, either unsorted or a sorted T cell fraction (not recorded which). Receptors originate from a human donor who was either an allogeneic HSCT recipient or a stem cell or donor lymphocyte infusion donor (not recorded which). It is not recorded whose cells these are; they may come from a transplant donor. Both conserved end residues are part of each CDR3. D genes are given only for firm matches. Part of the rows lack a size; the others show once, few, many or a class for expanded clones.

abundance,len,j_gene,v_gene,d_gene,CDR3nt,CDR3aa
.,13,TRBJ2-1,TRBV27,TRBD1,TGTGCCAGCAGTCAGAACAGGGGCAATGAGCAGTTCTTC,CASSQNRGNEQFF
.,16,TRBJ1-3,TRBV7-9,.,TGTGCCAGCAGCTTACAGACGGTACGAGCTGGAAACACCATATATTTT,CASSLQTVRAGNTIYF
few,15,TRBJ1-3,TRBV9,.,TGTGCCAGCAGCGTAGGATGGGGGTCTGGAAACACCATATATTTT,CASSVGWGSGNTIYF
.,13,TRBJ1-1,TRBV20-1,.,TGCAGTGCTAGAGAGCACACGAACACTGAAGCTTTCTTT,CSAREHTNTEAFF
few,16,TRBJ2-3,TRBV24-1,.,TGTGCCACCAGTGATTCAAGGACGTTGAGGAAGGATACGCAGTATTTT,CATSDSRTLRKDTQYF
many,13,TRBJ1-1,TRBV6-6,.,TGTGCCGGCCAGGGCACCCTGAACACTGAAGCTTTCTTT,CAGQGTLNTEAFF
.,15,TRBJ2-2,TRBV6-1,TRBD1,TGTGCCAGCAGGCCCACAGGGGTGAACACCGGGGAGCTGTTTTTT,CASRPTGVNTGELFF
.,16,TRBJ2-7,TRBV5-1,.,TGCGCCAGCAGCTTGGGGGCACCCCCTTTTGAGCACGAGCAGTACTTC,CASSLGAPPFEHEQYF
few,12,TRBJ2-1,TRBV18,.,TGTGCCAGCTCACCACCCGGGGAAGAGCAGTTCTTC,CASSPPGEEQFF
few,16,TRBJ1-1,TRBV7-8,.,TGTGCCAGCAGCTTAAGAGGTCCCCCCATGAACACTGAAGCTTTCTTT,CASSLRGPPMNTEAFF
.,15,TRBJ2-5,TRBV19,.,TGTGCCAGTAGCTTCGGGGGCAGGCCCCAAGAGACCCAGTACTTC,CASSFGGRPQETQYF
.,15,TRBJ1-4,TRBV2,.,TGTGCCAGCAGTGAAGCAAAGGGGAGACCAGAAAAACTGTTTTTT,CASSEAKGRPEKLFF